Below, one T cell receptor beta chain is given with its context. The entry originates in a study of blood T cell repertoires in COVID-19. The protocol was immunoSEQ multiplex PCR, while the TCRdb copy is restricted to in-frame clones and leaves out a portion. This sample yields approximately 90,000 clones, of which 79% are seen a single time; about 24% belongs to the top ten. What was sequenced was peripheral blood. The TCR was taken from a human donor in a cohort sampled during active COVID-19.

The DNA of the CDR3 is TGCGCCAGCAGCCCACGGGGAGGTAACACTGAAGCTTTCTTT. Protein product: CASSPRGGNTEAFF. V usage is TRBV5-1 and J usage is TRBJ1-1, with no clear D. There are 14 residues in the CDR3. Germline CDR1 and CDR2: SGHRS and YFSETQ. V shed 4 bases and J shed 2 bases, with 12 bases lying between them. Drawing the rest from reference TRBV5-1 and TRBJ1-1, the complete variable domain is KAGVTQTPRYLIKTRGQQVTLSCSPISGHRSVSWYQQTPGQGLQFLFEYFSETQRNKGNFPGRFSGRQFSNSRSEMNVSTLELGDSALYLCASSPRGGNTEAFFGQGTRLTVV.